The next 13 T cell receptor beta chains were all read from a single sample in a study of shared clonotypes between healthy human individuals. Sequencing used immunoSEQ multiplex PCR; TCRdb keeps in-frame clones, though not all of them. Of some 2,500,000 clones in the sample, 80% to 95% were seen once. The sequencing sample was made of naive CD4+ T cells from PBMCs. Subset of the sample: CD45RA+ positively selected. Every receptor here comes from a man aged 18 to 29 in good health. Some clones in this sample may be carry-over from other donors' samples.

This chain connects TRBV5-1 to TRBJ2-3; 9 nucleotides agree with TRBD1. Germline-derived CDR1 and CDR2 are SGHRS and YFSETQ. CDR3 length: 14 residues. Germline trimming cut 8 bases from V and 0 bases from J; bases unmatched to any gene: 4. The DNA for the CDR3 is TGCGCCAGTTTACAGGGGGCTAGCACAGATACGCAGTATTTT. Translating it yields CASLQGASTDTQYF.

The chain's CDR3 is CASSPQQGPTYEQYF. The CDR3 nucleotides are TGTGCCAGCTCACCACAGCAGGGTCCCACCTACGAGCAGTACTTC. The rearrangement links TRBV18 to TRBJ2-7, with D maybe TRBD1 (5 bases). The CDR3 runs to 15 residues. With 1 base removed from V and 2 bases from J, the gap between germline ends came to 12 bases. Germline V gene sequence: CDR1 KGHSH, CDR2 LQKENI.

The CDR3 is CSAVDRSYEQYF. For the CDR3, the DNA is TGCAGCGCCGTAGATAGGTCCTACGAGCAGTACTTC. This sequence joins TRBV29-1 and TRBJ2-7, with D unclear. Germline CDR1 SQVTM, CDR2 ANQGSEA. This CDR3 contains 12 residues. Trimming stripped 7 bases from V and 1 base from J, with 11 bases between.

The chain recombines TRBV27 with TRBJ1-1; maybe TRBD1 (5 bases). From germline, CDR1 is MNHEY and CDR2 SMNVEV (reference sequence). V was pared by 5 bases and J by 3 bases, with 16 bases between. The CDR3 contains 15 residues. CDR3 in amino acids: CASSALRDLDTEAFF. The CDR3 DNA follows: TGTGCCAGCAGTGCCCTCCGGGACTTGGACACTGAAGCTTTCTTT.

V is TRBV2 and J is TRBJ2-1; unclear D gene. CDR3 size: 14 residues. V was cut by 4 bases and J by 2 bases, with 9 bases left in between. The germline CDR1 and CDR2 sequences are SNHLY and FYNNEI. CDR3 residues: CASSGLFTYNEQFF. As DNA, the CDR3 is TGTGCCAGCAGTGGGCTGTTCACCTACAATGAGCAGTTCTTC.

This clone has just one count. The genes are TRBV6-5 and TRBJ2-7, with no clear D. Trimming stripped 4 bases from V and 0 bases from J, with 7 bases between. The germline gives CDR1 MNHEY, CDR2 SVGAGI. The CDR3 contains 13 residues. CDR3 bases: TGTGCCAGCAGTTCATGGAGCTCCTACGAGCAGTACTTC. Protein product: CASSSWSSYEQYF.

The CDR3 coding sequence is TGTGCCAGCAGCCCAGGCGGGACTAGCGGGAGACATGAGCAGTTCTTC. This gives the protein CASSPGGTSGRHEQFF. The chain couples TRBV7-4 to TRBJ2-1, with 14 bases fitting TRBD2. Germline lookup yields CDR1 SGHVT and CDR2 SQSDAQ. CDR3 size: 16 residues. Trimming cost V 5 bases and J 8 bases; bases outside gene matches: 8.

The chain joins TRBV28 to TRBJ1-1; TRBD1 matches at 10 bases. This CDR3 is built from 16 residues. The germline CDR1 and CDR2 sequences are MDHEN and SYDVKM. V lost 7 bases and J lost 4; bases outside the gene matches: 12. This CDR3 is CASTLLPGQGITEAFF. DNA for the CDR3: TGTGCCAGCACCCTACTGCCGGGACAGGGGATCACTGAAGCTTTCTTT.

A single count supports this clone. The genes are TRBV7-3 and TRBJ2-1; either TRBD1 or TRBD2 may supply D (5 bases each). The CDR3 spans 15 residues. The germline V gene has CDR1 SGHTA and CDR2 FQGTGA. Trimming pared 2 bases from V and 2 bases from J, leaving 10 bases between. CDR3 bases: TGTGCCAGCAGCTTAGGGGGTATAGCCTACAATGAGCAGTTCTTC. It encodes CASSLGGIAYNEQFF.

The chain is built from TRBV7-9 and TRBJ1-1; TRBD1 might be the D (5 bases). The CDR3 runs 17 residues. Deletions cut 2 bases from V and 7 bases from J, with 23 bases between. CDR1 is SEHNR and CDR2 is FQNEAQ in the germline V gene (reference sequence). CDR3 residues: CASSLSLRDAPAVEAFF. The CDR3 nucleotides are TGTGCCAGCAGCTTAAGTCTTCGGGACGCTCCAGCAGTTGAAGCTTTCTTT.

CDR3 residues: CASSDTSGRSEQYF. For the CDR3, the DNA is TGTGCCAGCAGTGATACTAGCGGGAGAAGCGAGCAGTACTTC. The chain recombines TRBV2 with TRBJ2-7; 11 bases line up with TRBD2. The CDR3 extends over 14 amino acids. Germline trimming cut 3 bases from V and 6 bases from J; bases unmatched to any gene: 4. Germline CDR1 and CDR2: SNHLY and FYNNEI.

The chain carries TRBV7-3 and TRBJ1-2, with a possible D match to TRBD1 (5 bases). CDR1 is SGHTA, CDR2 FQGTGA, per germline. The V gene lost 1 base and the J gene lost 4 bases, with 10 bases spanning the gap. The CDR3 has 14 amino acids. The CDR3 loop is CASSLNGAGYGYTF. CDR3 nucleotides: TGTGCCAGCAGCTTAAATGGGGCAGGCTATGGCTACACCTTC.

This chain connects TRBV19 to TRBJ2-5, with 9 bases matching TRBD2. The V gene's germline CDR1 is LNHDA and CDR2 SQIVND (reference sequence). The V gene end was trimmed by 1 base and the J gene end by 3 bases; junction bases not matched to a gene: 6. The CDR3 extends over 16 amino acids. CDR3 region: CASSIAPRLAEETQYF. CDR3 bases: TGTGCCAGTAGTATAGCCCCCCGACTAGCGGAAGAGACCCAGTACTTC.